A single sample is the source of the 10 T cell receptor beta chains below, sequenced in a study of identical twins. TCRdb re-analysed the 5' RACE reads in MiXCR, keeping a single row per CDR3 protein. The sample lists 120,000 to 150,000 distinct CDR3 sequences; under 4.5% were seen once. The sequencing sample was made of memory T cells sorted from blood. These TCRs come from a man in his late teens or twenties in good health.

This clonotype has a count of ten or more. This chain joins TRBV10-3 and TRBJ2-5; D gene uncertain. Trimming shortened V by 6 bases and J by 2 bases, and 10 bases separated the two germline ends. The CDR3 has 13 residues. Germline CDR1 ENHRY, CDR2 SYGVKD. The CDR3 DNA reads TGTGCCATCAGCCCAGACGGGCAAGAGACCCAGTACTTC. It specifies CAISPDGQETQYF.

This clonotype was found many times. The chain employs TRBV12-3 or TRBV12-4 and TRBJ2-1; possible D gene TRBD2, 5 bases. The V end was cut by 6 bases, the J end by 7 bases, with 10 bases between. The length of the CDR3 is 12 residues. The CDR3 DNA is TGTGCCAGCAGCCCACAGCGGAATGAGCAGTTCTTC. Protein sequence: CASSPQRNEQFF.

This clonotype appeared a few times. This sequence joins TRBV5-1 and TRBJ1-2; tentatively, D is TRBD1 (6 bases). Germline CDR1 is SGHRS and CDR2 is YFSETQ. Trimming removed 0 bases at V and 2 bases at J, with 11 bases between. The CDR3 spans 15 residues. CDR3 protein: CASSLEGHQNYGYTF. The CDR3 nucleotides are TGCGCCAGCAGCTTGGAGGGACACCAAAACTATGGCTACACCTTC. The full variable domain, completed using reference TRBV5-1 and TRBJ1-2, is KAGVTQTPRYLIKTRGQQVTLSCSPISGHRSVSWYQQTPGQGLQFLFEYFSETQRNKGNFPGRFSGRQFSNSRSEMNVSTLELGDSALYLCASSLEGHQNYGYTFGSGTRLTVV.

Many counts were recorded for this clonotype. CDR3: CASSLSLAGVFF. In DNA form, the CDR3 reads TGTGCCAGCAGCTTGAGTCTAGCGGGCGTGTTCTTC. The gene calls are TRBV5-6 and TRBJ2-1, with 8 nucleotides matching TRBD2. Trimming cost V 1 base and J 15 bases; bases outside gene matches: 6. The CDR3 is made up of 12 amino acids. Germline values: CDR1 SGHDT, CDR2 YYEEEE.

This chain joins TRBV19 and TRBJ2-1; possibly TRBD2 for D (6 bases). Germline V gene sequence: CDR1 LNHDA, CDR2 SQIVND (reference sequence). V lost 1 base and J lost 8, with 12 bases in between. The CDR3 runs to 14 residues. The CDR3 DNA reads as TGTGCCAGTAGTATAGGAGGCAGGGACTATGAGCAGTTCTTC. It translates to CASSIGGRDYEQFF. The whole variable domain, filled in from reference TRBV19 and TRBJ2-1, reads DGGITQSPKYLFRKEGQNVTLSCEQNLNHDAMYWYRQDPGQGLRLIYYSQIVNDFQKGDIAEGYSVSREKKESFPLTVTSAQKNPTAFYLCASSIGGRDYEQFFGPGTRLTVL.

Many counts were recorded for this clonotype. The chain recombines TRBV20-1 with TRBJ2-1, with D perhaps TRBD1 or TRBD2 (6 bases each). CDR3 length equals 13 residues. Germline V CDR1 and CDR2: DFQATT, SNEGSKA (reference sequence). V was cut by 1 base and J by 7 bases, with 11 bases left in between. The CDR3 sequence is CSARVPGANEQFF. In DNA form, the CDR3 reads TGCAGTGCTAGAGTGCCGGGGGCGAATGAGCAGTTCTTC.

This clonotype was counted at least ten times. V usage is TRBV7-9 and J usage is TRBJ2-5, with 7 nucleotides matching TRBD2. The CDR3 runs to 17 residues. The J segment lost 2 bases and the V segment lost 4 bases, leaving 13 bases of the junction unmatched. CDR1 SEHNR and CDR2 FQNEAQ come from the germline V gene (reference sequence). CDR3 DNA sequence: TGTGCCAGCAGCTCCCCCTTGGCGGGAGTCGGGCAAGAGACCCAGTACTTC. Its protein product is CASSSPLAGVGQETQYF. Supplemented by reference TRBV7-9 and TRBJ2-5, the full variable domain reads DTGVSQNPRHKITKRGQNVTFRCDPISEHNRLYWYRQTLGQGPEFLTYFQNEAQLEKSRLLSDRFSAERPKGSFSTLEIQRTEQGDSAMYLCASSSPLAGVGQETQYFGPGTRLLVL.

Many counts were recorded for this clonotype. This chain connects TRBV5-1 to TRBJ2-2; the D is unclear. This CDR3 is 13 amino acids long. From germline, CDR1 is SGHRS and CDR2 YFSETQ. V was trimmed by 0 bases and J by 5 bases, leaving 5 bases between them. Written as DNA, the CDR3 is TGCGCCAGCAGCTTGGGGGCAACCGGGGAGCTGTTTTTT. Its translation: CASSLGATGELFF.

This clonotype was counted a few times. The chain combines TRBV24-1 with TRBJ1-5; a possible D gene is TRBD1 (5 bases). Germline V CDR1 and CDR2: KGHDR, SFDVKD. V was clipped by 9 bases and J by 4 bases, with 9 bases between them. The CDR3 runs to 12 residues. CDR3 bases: TGTGCCACCGGTAGGGGAAATCAGCCCCAGCATTTT. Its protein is CATGRGNQPQHF.

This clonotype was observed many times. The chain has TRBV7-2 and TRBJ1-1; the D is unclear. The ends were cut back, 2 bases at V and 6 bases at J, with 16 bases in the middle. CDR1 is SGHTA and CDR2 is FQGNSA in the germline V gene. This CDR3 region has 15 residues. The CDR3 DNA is TGTGCCAGCAGCTTAAGGGTTGCGGACCCCCCTGAAGCTTTCTTT. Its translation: CASSLRVADPPEAFF.